Listed here are 20 T cell receptor beta chains from one sample, sequenced in a study of T cells in Graves' hyperthyroidism and ophthalmopathy. It was RNA transcripts that yielded the amplified TCR beta CDR3 regions. HTBI primers drove first-round RT-PCR of the TCR CDR3. Each CDR3 protein gets one entry after TCRdb re-called the multiplex PCR reads with MiXCR. This table holds about 420,000 distinct CDR3 sequences, 15% to 17% found once. Material for sequencing was blood. The receptors come from a woman younger than 30 with Graves' hyperthyroidism.

This clonotype showed up many times. The chain has TRBV18 and TRBJ1-5; D remains ambiguous. This CDR3 is 13 amino acids long. In germline, CDR1 is KGHSH, CDR2 LQKENI. Between the trimmed V and J ends, which lost 3 bases and 6 bases, there was a span of 9 bases. The CDR3 sequence: CASSPSTPQPQHF. CDR3 nucleotide sequence: TGTGCCAGCTCACCGTCCACTCCTCAGCCCCAGCATTTT.

There are many counts of this clonotype. V usage is TRBV20-1 and J usage is TRBJ2-5, with D perhaps TRBD2 (6 bases). Trimming took off 6 bases at V and 5 bases at J, with 16 bases between the two ends. The CDR3 sequence is 13 residues long. CDR1 is DFQATT and CDR2 is SNEGSKA in the germline V gene (reference sequence). The DNA for the CDR3 is TGCAGTGCGATCAGTACTAGCCAGGAGACCCAGTACTTC. It yields the protein CSAISTSQETQYF.

The J gene is TRBJ2-3, the V gene TRBV12-5, with 14 bases fitting TRBD2. Germline V gene lookup returns CDR1 LGHNT and CDR2 FRNRAP. Trimming took 6 bases from V and 9 from J; bases not matched to a gene: 8. This CDR3 comprises 15 residues. The CDR3 here is CASGTGLAGAETQYF. CDR3 nucleotides: TGTGCTAGTGGGACGGGACTAGCGGGGGCGGAGACGCAGTATTTT.

This clonotype was observed at least ten times. This chain connects TRBV20-1 to TRBJ2-7, with 10 bases that match TRBD2. Trimming removed 1 base from V and 2 bases from J; junction bases left unmatched: 5. Germline-derived CDR1 and CDR2 are DFQATT and SNEGSKA (reference sequence). This CDR3 contains 15 residues. The CDR3 DNA follows: TGCAGTGCTAGAGTAGGCCTAGCGGGAGCCTACGAGCAGTACTTC. It yields the protein CSARVGLAGAYEQYF.

The chain recombines TRBV3-1 with TRBJ2-2; TRBD2 is a possible D gene (6 bases). V was cut by 7 bases and J by 1 base, with 10 bases left in between. This CDR3 is 14 amino acids long. Germline CDR1 LGHDT, CDR2 YNNKEL (reference sequence). CDR3 sequence reads: CASIAGQNTGELFF. The CDR3 DNA reads as TGTGCCAGCATCGCGGGGCAGAACACCGGGGAGCTGTTTTTT.

The gene calls are TRBV12-3 or TRBV12-4 and TRBJ2-2; D remains unclear. The V end was cut by 2 bases, the J end by 7 bases, with 11 bases between. There are 14 residues in the CDR3. In DNA, the CDR3 is TGTGCCAGCAGTTTACCCCCTACCCACGGGGAGCTGTTTTTT. Protein product: CASSLPPTHGELFF.

This clonotype has ten or more counts. The V gene is TRBV12-3 or TRBV12-4, the J gene TRBJ2-7; D unresolved. The CDR3 is 12 residues long. Deletions cut 5 bases from V and 9 bases from J, with 14 bases between. The chain's CDR3 is CASSADPGGQYF. DNA of the CDR3: TGTGCCAGCAGTGCTGACCCGGGCGGGCAGTACTTC.

This clonotype was recorded at least ten times. The rearrangement uses TRBV20-1 and TRBJ1-6; D not certain. The length of the CDR3 is 12 residues. CDR1 is DFQATT and CDR2 is SNEGSKA in the germline V gene (reference sequence). V was trimmed by 3 bases and J by 9 bases, leaving 9 bases between them. The DNA for the CDR3 is TGCAGTGCTAGGGCCCCTTCTTCACCCCTCCACTTT. Translating it yields CSARAPSSPLHF.

For this clonotype: This sequence may be a read error, since a much larger clone differs from it by one base. This chain uses TRBV20-1 with TRBJ2-1, with 9 bases aligning to TRBD2. After removal of 3 bases from V and 3 bases from J, the junction contained 3 bases not matched to a gene. Looked up from germline, CDR1 is DFQATT and CDR2 is SNEGSKA (reference sequence). The CDR3 length is 14 residues. The CDR3 nucleotides read TGCAGTGCTAGCAGCGGGGGGCTCTACAATGAGCAGTTCTTC. Amino acids: CSASSGGLYNEQFF.

The V and J genes are TRBV20-1 and TRBJ1-6; 9 bases line up with TRBD1. Per germline, CDR1 DFQATT and CDR2 SNEGSKA (reference sequence). The V segment lost 3 bases and the J segment 4 bases; nucleotides outside the gene matches: 4. This CDR3 is built from 15 residues. DNA of the CDR3: TGCAGTGCTAGGGGGACAGGGACTTATAATTCACCCCTCCACTTT. Its protein product is CSARGTGTYNSPLHF.

This clonotype was seen at least ten times. J is TRBJ2-6 and V is TRBV12-3 or TRBV12-4; D is undetermined. Trimming shortened V by 7 bases and J by 4 bases, and 11 bases separated the two germline ends. This CDR3 has 14 residues. This CDR3 is CASNLGRGANVLTF. The CDR3 DNA follows: TGTGCCAGCAACTTAGGGCGAGGGGCCAACGTCCTGACTTTC.

The sample holds many counts of this clonotype. The chain has TRBV12-3 or TRBV12-4 and TRBJ1-2; D not certain. The CDR3 runs 15 residues. Trimming took 6 bases from V and 2 from J, leaving 16 bases between them. The CDR3 nucleotides are TGTGCCAGCAGCCCGAGGAGATGGCCCAACTATGGCTACACCTTC. It specifies CASSPRRWPNYGYTF.

This clonotype was detected many times. V is TRBV12-3 or TRBV12-4 and J is TRBJ1-3; 9 positions match TRBD1. V dropped 6 bases and J dropped 4; count of bases not matched to a gene: 10. The CDR3 extends over 16 amino acids. The CDR3: CASRILQGAHGNTIYF. The CDR3 DNA is TGTGCCAGCAGGATACTACAGGGGGCTCACGGAAACACCATATATTTT.

On this clonotype itself: Mismatch with germline at one junction end may stem from a read error. The rearrangement uses TRBV9 and TRBJ1-3, with 7 bases lining up with TRBD1. The germline V gene has CDR1 SGDLS and CDR2 YYNGEE. This CDR3 comprises 15 residues. Here the CDR3 reads CASSVQGESGSTIYF. CDR3 in DNA: TGTGCCAGCAGCGTACAGGGGGAAAGTGGAAGCACCATATATTTT.

This clonotype was found a few times. The J gene is TRBJ2-7, the V gene TRBV19, with TRBD2 as a possible D gene (6 bases). Trimming removed 2 bases from V and 3 bases from J, with 14 bases in between. This CDR3 comprises 15 residues. In germline, CDR1 is LNHDA, CDR2 SQIVND (reference sequence). The CDR3 sequence: CASSITGGARYEQYF. For the CDR3, the DNA is TGTGCCAGTAGTATAACAGGCGGGGCCCGCTACGAGCAGTACTTC.

The table lists this clonotype with a few counts. This sequence joins TRBV7-3 and TRBJ1-2; 8 bases map to TRBD1. J gave up 0 bases and V 2 bases, and 14 bases lay outside the gene matches. This CDR3 spans 19 amino acids. Looked up from germline, CDR1 is SGHTA and CDR2 is FQGTGA. The DNA of the CDR3 is TGTGCCAGCAGCTTAGTCGCACAGGGGGGAGAAAGAGCTAACTATGGCTACACCTTC. Residues: CASSLVAQGGERANYGYTF. Filled out from reference TRBV7-3 and TRBJ1-2, the complete variable domain reads GAGVSQTPSNKVTEKGKYVELRCDPISGHTALYWYRQSLGQGPEFLIYFQGTGAADDSGLPNDRFFAVRPEGSVSTLKIQRTERGDSAVYLCASSLVAQGGERANYGYTFGSGTRLTVV.

This clonotype showed up many times. The chain has TRBV7-8 and TRBJ2-7; D perhaps matches TRBD1 (5 bases). The CDR3 has 15 residues. Trimming removed 5 bases from V and 2 bases from J, with 16 bases in between. CDR1 and CDR2 from the germline V gene are SGHVS and FQNEAQ. CDR3 DNA sequence: TGTGCCAGCAGCCCCTTCAGGACAAAAGCCTACGAGCAGTACTTC. Amino acids: CASSPFRTKAYEQYF.

This chain connects TRBV19 to TRBJ1-1; D is unresolved. The CDR3 length is 13 residues. Trimming took off 9 bases at V and 2 bases at J, with 13 bases between the two ends. From germline, CDR1 is LNHDA and CDR2 SQIVND (reference sequence). In DNA form, the CDR3 reads TGTGCCAGCTATCCTAGTTCTAACACTGAAGCTTTCTTT. Protein: CASYPSSNTEAFF.

This clonotype has ten or more counts. V gene TRBV20-1 combines with J gene TRBJ2-5; 7 bases are a match to TRBD1. There are 14 residues in the CDR3. Germline loops: CDR1 DFQATT, CDR2 SNEGSKA (reference sequence). With 4 bases clipped from V and 2 bases from J, the junction kept 7 bases outside the gene matches. The CDR3 nucleotides read TGCAGTGCTATACCGGGACAGCAACAAGAGACCCAGTACTTC. As protein: CSAIPGQQQETQYF.

This clonotype was seen repeatedly, ten times or more. This chain joins TRBV24-1 and TRBJ2-3, with TRBD2 matching 13 bases. The CDR3 consists of 19 residues. V gave up 3 bases and J gave up 4 bases; unmatched junction bases: 12. Germline values: CDR1 KGHDR, CDR2 SFDVKD. The CDR3 is CATSDRTSGGERSPDTQYF. The CDR3 region has the DNA TGTGCCACCAGTGATCGGACTAGCGGGGGCGAACGATCCCCAGATACGCAGTATTTT.